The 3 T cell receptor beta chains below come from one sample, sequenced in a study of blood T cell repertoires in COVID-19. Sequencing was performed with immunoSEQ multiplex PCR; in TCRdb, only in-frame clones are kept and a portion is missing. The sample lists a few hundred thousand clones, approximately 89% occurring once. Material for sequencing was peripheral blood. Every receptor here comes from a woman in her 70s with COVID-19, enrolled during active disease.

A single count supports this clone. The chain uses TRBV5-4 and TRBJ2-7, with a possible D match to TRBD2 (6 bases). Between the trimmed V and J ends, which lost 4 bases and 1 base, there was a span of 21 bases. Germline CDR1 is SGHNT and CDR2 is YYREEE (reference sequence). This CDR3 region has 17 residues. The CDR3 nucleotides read TGTGCCAGCAGCCATAGGCGTACGGCGGGAAGTTCCTACGAGCAGTACTTC. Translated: CASSHRRTAGSSYEQYF. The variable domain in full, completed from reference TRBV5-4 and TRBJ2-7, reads ETGVTQSPTHLIKTRGQQVTLRCSSQSGHNTVSWYQQALGQGPQFIFQYYREEENGRGNFPPRFSGLQFPNYSSELNVNALELDDSALYLCASSHRRTAGSSYEQYFGPGTRLTVT.

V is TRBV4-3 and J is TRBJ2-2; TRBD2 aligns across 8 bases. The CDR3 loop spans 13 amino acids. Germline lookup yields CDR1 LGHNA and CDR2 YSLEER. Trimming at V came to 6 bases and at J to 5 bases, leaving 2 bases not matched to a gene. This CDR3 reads CASRAGGTGELFF. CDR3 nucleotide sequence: TGCGCCAGCAGGGCGGGGGGTACCGGGGAGCTGTTTTTT.

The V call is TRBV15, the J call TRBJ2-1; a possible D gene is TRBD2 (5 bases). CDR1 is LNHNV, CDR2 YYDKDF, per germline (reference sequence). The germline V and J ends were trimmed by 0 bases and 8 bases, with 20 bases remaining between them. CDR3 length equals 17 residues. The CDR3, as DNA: TGTGCCACCAGCAGAGATCGGTGGCGGACTCTTAGCGATGAGCAGTTCTTC. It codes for CATSRDRWRTLSDEQFF. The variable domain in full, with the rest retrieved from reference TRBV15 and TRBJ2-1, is DAMVIQNPRYQVTQFGKPVTLSCSQTLNHNVMYWYQQKSSQAPKLLFHYYDKDFNNEADTPDNFQSRRPNTSFCFLDIRSPGLGDTAMYLCATSRDRWRTLSDEQFFGPGTRLTVL.